The count of the clone carrying this T cell receptor (beta chain) is one. This specimen belongs to a study of a mutant IDH1 vaccine in newly diagnosed glioma. The wider study: Of treated patients, roughly 62% were men and approximately 40% women, averaging around 39 years.

Generated by immunoSEQ multiplex PCR, the TCRdb table keeps only in-frame clones and is missing some. Of more than 80,000 clones listed, under 90% are singletons. The time point denotes: baseline, week 1 (first vaccination visit). Treatment defined: pre-vaccination baseline after standard-of-care therapy. The sequenced sample was PBMCs, obtained from a glioma patient treated with radiotherapy, temozolomide or both. The clonotype was recovered from a woman aged 50 to 60 with glioma.

CDR3 nucleotides: TGTGCCAGCAGCCCCGGTGCGGGACAGGGGATAGGGGATAGCAATCAGCCCCAGCATTTT. It encodes CASSPGAGQGIGDSNQPQHF. The genes are TRBV11-3 and TRBJ1-5, with TRBD1 matching 10 bases. This CDR3 spans 20 amino acids. V lost 5 bases, J lost 0 bases, and 16 bases stayed unmatched. The germline V gene has CDR1 SGHNT and CDR2 YENEEA.